This record covers a single T cell receptor beta chain. Its antigen remains unknown. Other DNA variants within this sample encode the same CDR3. Method: immunoSEQ multiplex PCR; TCRdb's copy keeps in-frame clones and lacks some. The sample holds under 2,000,000 clones, about 95% seen once. V shed 2 bases and J shed 3 bases, with 7 bases lying between them. This CDR3 has 14 residues. Germline-derived CDR1 and CDR2 are LNHDA and SQIVND (reference sequence). Naive CD8 isolation took CD45RO-negative cells positively selected for CCR7 and excluded terminally differentiated effector memory CD45RA+ cells. The data originate from a study of shared clonotypes between healthy human individuals. Regarding the study as a whole: Across a few donors, naive CD4 shared approximately 4.5%, naive CD8 more than 3%, memory CD4 2.3%, memory CD8 0.35% to 0.5%. As a rule, naive subsets had a larger estimated richness than memory subsets. All-four-donor shared clonotypes had higher generation probabilities than non-shared clonotypes did.

Material for sequencing was naive CD8+ T cells sorted from blood. V usage is TRBV19 and J usage is TRBJ2-2; D is undetermined. The clonotype comes from a man aged 18 to 30 in good health. In nucleotides, the CDR3 is TGTGCCAGTAGTATACTGGGGTACACCGGGGAGCTGTTTTTT. This codes for CASSILGYTGELFF. Full variable domain (rest looked up from reference TRBV19 and TRBJ2-2): DGGITQSPKYLFRKEGQNVTLSCEQNLNHDAMYWYRQDPGQGLRLIYYSQIVNDFQKGDIAEGYSVSREKKESFPLTVTSAQKNPTAFYLCASSILGYTGELFFGEGSRLTVL.